The clone carrying this T cell receptor beta chain was counted only a few times. No antigen is known for it. These data originate in a study of T cell repertoires in cytomegalovirus infection. V shed 5 bases, J shed 5 bases, and the junction held 11 bases outside the gene matches. This CDR3 spans 15 amino acids. Germline CDR1 is SGHVS and CDR2 is FNYEAQ. From the reads, TCRdb called clonotypes with MiXCR, one entry per CDR3 protein. The sample records approximately 25,000 distinct CDR3 sequences, over 15% being singletons. This clonotype was sampled from a human donor in good health (CMV status not recorded). Some clones in this sample may be carry-over from other donors' samples. This specimen was CD8+ T cells from cultured PBMCs, taken from culture after CMV antigen stimulation. V gene TRBV7-6 combines with J gene TRBJ1-1; TRBD1 agrees at 7 bases. The CDR3 loop is CASSAQQGRGTEAFF. Here the CDR3 DNA reads TGTGCCAGCAGCGCTCAACAGGGGAGGGGAACTGAAGCTTTCTTT. Full variable domain (rest looked up from reference TRBV7-6 and TRBJ1-1): GAGVSQSPRYKVTKRGQDVALRCDPISGHVSLYWYRQALGQGPEFLTYFNYEAQQDKSGLPNDRFSAERPEGSISTLTIQRTEQRDSAMYRCASSAQQGRGTEAFFGQGTRLTVV.